Below, 10 T cell receptor beta chains from the same sample are listed, as sequenced in a study of blood T cells in healthy people across ages. The authors ran a second PCR of roughly 6 to 12 cycles using a sample-barcoded 5' primer and a J-beta primer mix. TCRdb processed the 5' RACE reads anew with MiXCR; each CDR3 protein has one entry. The profile shows some 940,000 distinct CDR3 sequences, under 35% of them singletons. These data are also associated with another study on T cells of mothers and their children.

The material sequenced was blood. Receptor source: a woman in her thirties or forties in good health.

This clonotype was recorded a few times. V is TRBV19 and J is TRBJ1-5; D is ambiguous. With 0 bases removed from V and 3 bases from J, the gap between germline ends came to 9 bases. Germline V lookup: CDR1 LNHDA, CDR2 SQIVND (reference sequence). The CDR3 is 15 residues long. This chain's CDR3 is CASSIEVGPNQPQHF. The CDR3 coding sequence is TGTGCCAGTAGTATAGAGGTAGGTCCCAATCAGCCCCAGCATTTT.

Note on this clonotype: Relative to the germline gene, one junction end is altered; a read error may explain this. V gene TRBV28 combines with J gene TRBJ2-1; either TRBD1 or TRBD2 may fit D (5 bases each). Germline V lookup: CDR1 MDHEN, CDR2 SYDVKM. This CDR3 spans 16 amino acids. Here the CDR3 DNA reads TGTGCCGGCAGTCAGGTGAGAGGGACCGCTAGGACGGAGCAGTTCTTC. Translated: CAGSQVRGTARTEQFF.

This clonotype was seen only a few times. The chain links TRBV9 to TRBJ1-6; 7 nucleotides agree with TRBD1. V dropped 0 bases and J dropped 7; count of bases not matched to a gene: 7. There are 16 residues in the CDR3. In germline, CDR1 is SGDLS, CDR2 YYNGEE. DNA of the CDR3: TGTGCCAGCAGCGTAGATCCGGGACAGTTGAATTCACCCCTCCACTTT. Translating gives CASSVDPGQLNSPLHF. The entire variable domain, with the rest obtained from reference TRBV9 and TRBJ1-6, is as follows: DSGVTQTPKHLITATGQRVTLRCSPRSGDLSVYWYQQSLDQGLQFLIQYYNGEERAKGNILERFSAQQFPDLHSELNLSSLELGDSALYFCASSVDPGQLNSPLHFGNGTRLTVT.

J is TRBJ2-2 and V is TRBV7-8; D not resolved. CDR3 length equals 18 residues. The V end was cut by 6 bases, the J end by 0 bases, with 20 bases between. Germline CDR1 reads SGHVS; CDR2 reads FQNEAQ. CDR3 in DNA: TGTGCCAGCAGACCACGCACTCCCGGGCCGACGAACACCGGGGAGCTGTTTTTT. Translated, it gives CASRPRTPGPTNTGELFF.

The chain combines TRBV20-1 with TRBJ2-1; 9 positions match TRBD1. Trimming removed 6 bases from V and 6 bases from J; junction bases left unmatched: 6. The V gene's germline CDR1 is DFQATT and CDR2 SNEGSKA (reference sequence). The CDR3 covers 13 residues. The CDR3 spells CSARDRARNEQFF. The CDR3 DNA sequence: TGCAGTGCCCGGGACAGGGCTCGCAATGAGCAGTTCTTC.

This clonotype has more than one count but fewer than ten. The rearrangement uses TRBV18 and TRBJ1-2; 9 bases map to TRBD1. The CDR3 runs to 18 residues. Trimming at V came to 3 bases and at J to 4 bases, leaving 15 bases not matched to a gene. CDR1 is KGHSH and CDR2 is LQKENI in the germline V gene. CDR3 residues: CASSPTGTGSSGTYGYTF. Here the CDR3 DNA reads TGTGCCAGCTCACCTACCGGGACAGGGTCTTCGGGCACCTATGGCTACACCTTC.

The chain combines TRBV10-3 with TRBJ2-4, with D uncertain. The CDR3 runs to 13 residues. V was shortened by 6 bases and J by 10 bases, with 16 bases between the two germline ends. From germline, CDR1 is ENHRY and CDR2 SYGVKD. The CDR3 here is CAISPGPKEIQYF. CDR3 bases: TGTGCCATCAGCCCCGGGCCCAAAGAGATTCAGTACTTC.

On this clonotype: A much larger clone lies a single base off, so this may be a read error. The chain links TRBV7-9 to TRBJ2-7, with D possibly matching TRBD1 (5 bases). CDR1 is SEHNR and CDR2 is FQNEAQ in the germline V gene (reference sequence). The length of the CDR3 is 11 residues. Between the trimmed V and J ends, which lost 6 bases and 5 bases, there was a span of 8 bases. CDR3 protein: CASREGDEQYF. The CDR3 DNA follows: TGTGCCAGCAGGGAAGGGGACGAGCAGTACTTC.

This clonotype showed up just a few times. The chain combines TRBV6-5 with TRBJ1-6; the match to TRBD1 covers 9 bases. The germline CDR1 and CDR2 sequences are MNHEY and SVGAGI. The CDR3 has 18 amino acids. J was trimmed by 0 bases and V by 4 bases; bases with no gene match: 7. CDR3: CASSSGTGRSSYNSPLHF. CDR3 DNA: TGTGCCAGCAGTTCCGGGACAGGGCGGAGCTCCTATAATTCACCCCTCCACTTT.

The chain is built from TRBV27 and TRBJ2-5; 13 nucleotides agree with TRBD2. Germline V lookup: CDR1 MNHEY, CDR2 SMNVEV (reference sequence). The CDR3 sequence is 18 residues long. Trimming removed 5 bases from V and 0 bases from J; junction bases left unmatched: 9. The CDR3 loop reads CASSPGLAGDTYQETQYF. CDR3 nucleotides: TGTGCCAGCAGTCCCGGACTAGCGGGGGATACGTACCAAGAGACCCAGTACTTC.